This T cell receptor beta chain is drawn from a study of T cells in Graves' hyperthyroidism and ophthalmopathy. The source material, RNA transcripts, was used to amplify TCR beta CDR3 regions. A set of HTBI primers served as the primers for a first-round RT-PCR of the TCR CDR3. TCRdb re-derived calls from the multiplex PCR reads in MiXCR, one entry per CDR3 protein. The sample yields a few hundred thousand distinct CDR3 sequences, about 16% seen once. With duration under 3 months, ophthalmopathy was active: Clinical Activity Score at least 3, NOSPECS at least 4. A patient was excluded if there was uncontrolled infection, other autoimmune disease, pregnancy or lactation. J was trimmed by 3 bases and V by 3 bases; bases with no gene match: 9. Per the germline V gene, CDR1 is SGHDT and CDR2 is YYEEEE. This CDR3 spans 15 amino acids. The table lists this clonotype with many counts.

The source of this sequence is a woman aged 40 to 50 with Graves' ophthalmopathy. Sequencing input: blood. The rearrangement links TRBV5-6 to TRBJ2-7, with 7 bases aligning to TRBD2. The CDR3 DNA follows: TGTGCCAGCAGCTGGTGGGACTACAAAAACTACGAGCAGTACTTC. Its translation is CASSWWDYKNYEQYF.